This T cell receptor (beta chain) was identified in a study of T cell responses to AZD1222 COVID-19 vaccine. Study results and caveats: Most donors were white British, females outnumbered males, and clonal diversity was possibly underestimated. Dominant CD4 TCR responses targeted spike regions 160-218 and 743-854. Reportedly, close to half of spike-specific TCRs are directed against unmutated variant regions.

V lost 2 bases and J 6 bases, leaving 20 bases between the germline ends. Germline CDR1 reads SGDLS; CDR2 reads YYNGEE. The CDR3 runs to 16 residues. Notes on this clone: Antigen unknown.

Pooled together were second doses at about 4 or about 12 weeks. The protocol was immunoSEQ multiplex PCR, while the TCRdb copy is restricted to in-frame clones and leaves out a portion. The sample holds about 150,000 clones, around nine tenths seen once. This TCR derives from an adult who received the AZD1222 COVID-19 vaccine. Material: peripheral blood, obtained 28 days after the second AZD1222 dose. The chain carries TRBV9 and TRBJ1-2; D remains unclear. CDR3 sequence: CASSVHVESTGNGYTF. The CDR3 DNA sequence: TGTGCCAGCAGCGTTCATGTCGAGAGTACGGGGAATGGCTACACCTTC.